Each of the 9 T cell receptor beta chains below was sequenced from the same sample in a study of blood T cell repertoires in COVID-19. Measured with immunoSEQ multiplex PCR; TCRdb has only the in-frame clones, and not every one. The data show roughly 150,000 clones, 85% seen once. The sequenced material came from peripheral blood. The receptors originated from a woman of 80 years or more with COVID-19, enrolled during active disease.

This chain's CDR3 is CASSQDHMGPAGGRMYEQFF. The CDR3 DNA reads as TGTGCCAGCAGCCAAGATCATATGGGGCCGGCGGGGGGCCGGATGTATGAGCAGTTCTTC. The chain joins TRBV3-1 (or the pseudogene TRBV3-2) to TRBJ2-1; 8 bases are a match to TRBD2. The trim removed 0 bases at V and 8 bases at J, leaving 21 bases unmatched. Germline V gene lookup returns CDR1 LGHDT and CDR2 YNNKEL (reference sequence). This CDR3 is built from 20 residues.

The CDR3 region is CASSQVASAREQYF. CDR3 bases: TGTGCCAGCAGCCAAGTAGCTAGCGCTAGGGAGCAGTACTTC. The chain employs TRBV3-1 (or the pseudogene TRBV3-2) and TRBJ2-7; a weak D match, TRBD2 (6 bases). The CDR3 length is 14 residues. The V gene's germline CDR1 is LGHDT and CDR2 YNNKEL (reference sequence). The germline V and J ends were trimmed by 1 base and 7 bases, with 14 bases remaining between them.

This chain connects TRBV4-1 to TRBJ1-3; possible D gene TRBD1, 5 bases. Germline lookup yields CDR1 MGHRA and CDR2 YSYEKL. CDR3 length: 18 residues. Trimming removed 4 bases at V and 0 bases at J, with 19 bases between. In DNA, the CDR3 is TGCGCCAGCAGCCGACTAGATTCTTGGGGGACCTCTGGAAACACCATATATTTT. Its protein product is CASSRLDSWGTSGNTIYF.

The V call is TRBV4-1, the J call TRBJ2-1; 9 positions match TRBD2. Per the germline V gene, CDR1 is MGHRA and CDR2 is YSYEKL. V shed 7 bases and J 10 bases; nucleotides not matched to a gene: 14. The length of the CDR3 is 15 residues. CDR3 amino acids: CASTPALAGIGEQFF. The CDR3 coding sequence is TGCGCCAGCACTCCTGCACTAGCGGGTATCGGGGAGCAGTTCTTC.

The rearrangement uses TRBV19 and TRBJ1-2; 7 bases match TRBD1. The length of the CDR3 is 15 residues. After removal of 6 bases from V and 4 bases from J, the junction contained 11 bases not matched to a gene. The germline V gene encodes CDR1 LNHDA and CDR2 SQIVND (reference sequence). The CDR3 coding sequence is TGTGCCAGTAGACTCCCAGGGGGTATTGGCTATGGCTACACCTTC. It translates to CASRLPGGIGYGYTF.

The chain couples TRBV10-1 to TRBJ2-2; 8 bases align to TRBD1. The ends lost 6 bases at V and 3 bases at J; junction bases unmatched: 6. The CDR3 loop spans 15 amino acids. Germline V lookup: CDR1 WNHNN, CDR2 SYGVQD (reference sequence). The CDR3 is CASRGTGLYTGELFF. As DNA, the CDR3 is TGCGCCAGCAGAGGGACAGGTCTGTACACCGGGGAGCTGTTTTTT.

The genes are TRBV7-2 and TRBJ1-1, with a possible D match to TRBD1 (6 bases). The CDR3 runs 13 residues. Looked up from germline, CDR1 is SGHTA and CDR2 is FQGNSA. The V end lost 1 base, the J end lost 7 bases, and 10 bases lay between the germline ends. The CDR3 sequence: CASSLGTVGEAFF. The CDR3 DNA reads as TGTGCCAGCAGCTTAGGGACAGTTGGTGAAGCTTTCTTT.

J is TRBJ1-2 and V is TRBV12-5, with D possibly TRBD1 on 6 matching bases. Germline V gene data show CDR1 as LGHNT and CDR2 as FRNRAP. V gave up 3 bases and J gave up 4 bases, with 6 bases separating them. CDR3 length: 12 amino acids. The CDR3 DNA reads TGTGCTAGTGGTTTAGGGGGCTATGGCTACACCTTC. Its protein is CASGLGGYGYTF.

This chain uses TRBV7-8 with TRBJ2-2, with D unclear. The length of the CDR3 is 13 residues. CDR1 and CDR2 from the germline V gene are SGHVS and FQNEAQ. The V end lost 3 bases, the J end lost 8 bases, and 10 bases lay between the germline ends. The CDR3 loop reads CASSLGRDGELFF. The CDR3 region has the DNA TGTGCCAGCAGCTTGGGCAGAGATGGGGAGCTGTTTTTT.